Below, 28 T cell receptor beta chains from the same sample are listed, as sequenced in a study of blood T cell dynamics during melanoma immunotherapy (dated by TCRdb to about 2020). The sample's time point, from its label and the paper: week 3, after first cycle of checkpoint inhibitor. Library generation was performed with the immunoSEQ multiplex PCR assay. TCRdb retrieved this table from immuneACCESS and kept in-frame rearrangements only. Not all clones are present; in checked studies, unresolved V genes account for under half, and no reason is known for the remainder. In this sample the table shows 8,500 to 13,000 clones, over 80% of which occur a single time. The biggest ten clones account for approximately 7.2% of the sample. The sequences come from blood, collected from a patient treated with checkpoint blockade. These receptors were taken from a human donor with melanoma.

The J gene is TRBJ2-5, the V gene TRBV4-2; 8 bases are a match to TRBD2. The CDR3 has 17 residues. Germline V gene lookup returns CDR1 LGHNA and CDR2 YNFKEQ. J gave up 5 bases and V 0 bases, and 11 bases lay outside the gene matches. CDR3 region: CASSQDFSGGAGETQYF. The CDR3 DNA reads TGTGCCAGCAGCCAAGATTTCTCCGGGGGGGCGGGGGAGACCCAGTACTTC.

This clone was seen a handful of times. CDR3 sequence: CASSLSLSETQYF. The CDR3, as DNA: TGTGCCAGCAGCTTATCGTTGAGTGAGACCCAGTACTTC. The J gene is TRBJ2-5, the V gene TRBV7-2; D is unresolved. The CDR3 is 13 residues long. Germline CDR1 is SGHTA and CDR2 is FQGNSA. V was cut by 2 bases and J by 5 bases, with 9 bases left in between.

The CDR3 loop is CASSYSEGGGGYTF. The CDR3 DNA sequence: TGTGCCAGCAGTTACTCGGAGGGGGGCGGCGGCTACACCTTC. This rearrangement joins TRBV6-6 to TRBJ1-2, with D maybe TRBD1 (6 bases). This CDR3 contains 14 residues. Germline V CDR1 and CDR2: MNHNY, SVGAGI (reference sequence). Trimming removed 0 bases at V and 8 bases at J, with 13 bases between.

This clone was seen once. The J gene is TRBJ2-3, the V gene TRBV6-6; the match to TRBD1 covers 7 bases. The V segment lost 3 bases and the J segment 3 bases; nucleotides outside the gene matches: 3. The length of the CDR3 is 14 residues. CDR1 MNHNY and CDR2 SVGAGI come from the germline V gene (reference sequence). The CDR3 nucleotides read TGTGCCAGCAGTTATCCGGGACAGACAGATACGCAGTATTTT. It is translated as CASSYPGQTDTQYF.

This CDR3 is CASRRGDNSYEQYF. CDR3 in DNA: TGCGCCAGCCGCCGAGGGGACAACTCCTACGAGCAGTACTTC. The chain combines TRBV5-1 with TRBJ2-7, with D possibly matching TRBD1 (6 bases). This CDR3 is 14 amino acids long. Trimming took 7 bases from V and 0 from J, leaving 14 bases between them. Germline CDR1 is SGHRS and CDR2 is YFSETQ.

V is TRBV7-9 and J is TRBJ2-3, with TRBD1 matching 8 bases. Germline V gene lookup returns CDR1 SEHNR and CDR2 FQNEAQ (reference sequence). The CDR3 sequence is 14 residues long. Trimming took 11 bases from V and 1 from J; bases not matched to a gene: 8. The CDR3, as DNA: TGTGCCGGAAAGACAGGGGACGGCACAGATACGCAGTATTTT. Encoded protein: CAGKTGDGTDTQYF. Full variable domain (rest looked up from reference TRBV7-9 and TRBJ2-3): DTGVSQNPRHKITKRGQNVTFRCDPISEHNRLYWYRQTLGQGPEFLTYFQNEAQLEKSRLLSDRFSAERPKGSFSTLEIQRTEQGDSAMYLCAGKTGDGTDTQYFGPGTRLTVL.

The chain carries TRBV6-5 and TRBJ2-3; tentatively, D is TRBD1 or TRBD2 (5 bases each). V was trimmed by 6 bases and J by 1 base, leaving 14 bases between them. There are 15 residues in the CDR3. Germline V gene sequence: CDR1 MNHEY, CDR2 SVGAGI. The CDR3 DNA follows: TGTGCCAGCAGCCTCCGAAGGGACGGCACAGATACGCAGTATTTT. Protein sequence: CASSLRRDGTDTQYF.

The chain carries TRBV7-8 and TRBJ1-1; the match to TRBD1 covers 12 bases. The V segment lost 2 bases and the J segment 4 bases; nucleotides outside the gene matches: 2. CDR3 size: 15 residues. Germline V CDR1 and CDR2: SGHVS, FQNEAQ. The CDR3 here is CASSLTGQGATEAFF. CDR3 DNA: TGTGCCAGCAGCTTAACGGGACAGGGGGCCACTGAAGCTTTCTTT.

V is TRBV7-9 and J is TRBJ2-3; perhaps TRBD1 as D (6 bases). Trimming removed 5 bases from V and 4 bases from J, with 16 bases in between. The V gene's germline CDR1 is SEHNR and CDR2 FQNEAQ (reference sequence). CDR3 size: 15 residues. The CDR3 is CASSPRGGPSDTQYF. CDR3 coding DNA: TGTGCCAGCAGCCCCAGGGGCGGGCCCTCAGATACGCAGTATTTT.

By sample fraction, this clone is medium-sized (0.01 to 0.1%). V and J are TRBV29-1 and TRBJ1-2, with a possible D match to TRBD1 (6 bases). Germline loops: CDR1 SQVTM, CDR2 ANQGSEA. The V and J ends lost 2 bases and 6 bases respectively, with 19 bases between them. This CDR3 is built from 15 residues. The CDR3 region has the DNA TGCAGCGTTGAACCCGGGAGGGGGAAGAGGAATGGCTACACCTTC. Translating it yields CSVEPGRGKRNGYTF.

The chain is built from TRBV6-1 and TRBJ1-2; TRBD1 matches 9 bases. The CDR3 contains 15 residues. The V and J ends lost 6 bases and 8 bases, in that order; junction bases with no gene match: 13. Per germline, CDR1 MNHNS and CDR2 SASEGT. The CDR3 loop is CASRPQGAVLEGYTF. The CDR3 DNA sequence: TGTGCCAGCAGACCACAGGGGGCCGTTTTAGAGGGCTACACCTTC.

The count of this clone is one. The chain has TRBV5-5 and TRBJ1-5; the D is unclear. The CDR3 has 15 amino acids. Germline V lookup: CDR1 SGHKS, CDR2 YYEKEE (reference sequence). V lost 1 base and J lost 1, with 9 bases in between. CDR3 loop: CASSLTATSNQPQHF. CDR3 sequence (DNA): TGTGCCAGCAGCTTGACGGCCACAAGCAATCAGCCCCAGCATTTT.

V and J are TRBV7-2 and TRBJ2-3; a weak D match, TRBD2 (6 bases). V was trimmed by 1 base and J by 2 bases, leaving 10 bases between them. CDR1 and CDR2 (germline): SGHTA, FQGNSA. The CDR3 covers 15 residues. In DNA, the CDR3 is TGTGCCAGCAGCTTAGTAAGCGGGCCCACAGATACGCAGTATTTT. Translated, it gives CASSLVSGPTDTQYF.

This clone was counted between two and nine times. The V gene is TRBV14, the J gene TRBJ1-1, with D unclear. This CDR3 comprises 14 residues. Per germline, CDR1 SGHDN and CDR2 FVKESK. The V gene lost 1 base and the J gene lost 1 base, with 7 bases spanning the gap. Here the CDR3 reads CASSQVGGNTEAFF. The DNA for the CDR3 is TGTGCCAGCAGCCAAGTCGGAGGGAACACTGAAGCTTTCTTT.

The chain has TRBV9 and TRBJ2-3; 10 bases line up with TRBD2. Losses at the gene ends were 0 bases for V and 0 bases for J; bases not matched to a gene: 16. This CDR3 is 21 amino acids long. CDR1 and CDR2 from the germline V gene are SGDLS and YYNGEE. CDR3 in amino acids: CASSVGRAGGRYERSTDTQYF. The CDR3 DNA reads TGTGCCAGCAGCGTAGGTAGAGCGGGGGGGCGATATGAAAGAAGCACAGATACGCAGTATTTT. The full variable domain, with the rest looked up from reference TRBV9 and TRBJ2-3, is DSGVTQTPKHLITATGQRVTLRCSPRSGDLSVYWYQQSLDQGLQFLIQYYNGEERAKGNILERFSAQQFPDLHSELNLSSLELGDSALYFCASSVGRAGGRYERSTDTQYFGPGTRLTVL.

The V call is TRBV19, the J call TRBJ1-5; D uncertain. V was pared by 2 bases and J by 0 bases, with 14 bases between. CDR3 length: 17 amino acids. Germline V gives CDR1 LNHDA, CDR2 SQIVND (reference sequence). DNA of the CDR3: TGTGCCAGTAGTATAAATAGGGCATCATATAGCAATCAGCCCCAGCATTTT. Protein: CASSINRASYSNQPQHF.

The chain combines TRBV7-2 with TRBJ1-2, with 10 bases fitting TRBD1. The CDR3 runs to 15 residues. Germline loops: CDR1 SGHTA, CDR2 FQGNSA. V gave up 4 bases and J gave up 4 bases; unmatched junction bases: 6. In nucleotides, the CDR3 is TGTGCCAGCAGCTCCCAGACAGGGGGCGGCTATGGCTACACCTTC. It yields the protein CASSSQTGGGYGYTF. Drawing the rest from reference TRBV7-2 and TRBJ1-2, the complete variable domain is GAGVSQSPSNKVTEKGKDVELRCDPISGHTALYWYRQSLGQGLEFLIYFQGNSAPDKSGLPSDRFSAERTGGSVSTLTIQRTQQEDSAVYLCASSSQTGGGYGYTFGSGTRLTVV.

CDR3 in amino acids: CASSQEFVGYQPQHF. The CDR3 region has the DNA TGCGCCAGCAGCCAAGAGTTCGTAGGGTATCAGCCCCAGCATTTT. The chain is built from TRBV4-3 and TRBJ1-5; D not certain. The CDR3 consists of 15 residues. Deletions cut 0 bases from V and 5 bases from J, with 11 bases between. The germline V gene encodes CDR1 LGHNA and CDR2 YSLEER.

In this sample, this clone turned up once. The chain employs TRBV5-1 and TRBJ2-1; 7 bases map to TRBD1. V lost 4 bases, J lost 6 bases, and 10 bases stayed unmatched. This CDR3 contains 15 residues. Germline CDR1 is SGHRS and CDR2 is YFSETQ. The CDR3 loop reads CASSPLPGQFNEQFF. The CDR3, as DNA: TGCGCCAGCAGCCCCCTACCGGGACAGTTCAATGAGCAGTTCTTC.

This clone was observed a single time. The rearrangement uses TRBV6-5 and TRBJ1-2, with D possibly matching TRBD1 (5 bases). This CDR3 is built from 14 residues. The germline V gene has CDR1 MNHEY and CDR2 SVGAGI. Trimming removed 7 bases at V and 4 bases at J, with 16 bases between. The CDR3 DNA follows: TGTGCCAGCAACGGACAAGGGCAACCCTATGGCTACACCTTC. It specifies CASNGQGQPYGYTF.

The gene calls are TRBV19 and TRBJ1-1, with D tentatively TRBD1 (6 bases). Germline V gene sequence: CDR1 LNHDA, CDR2 SQIVND (reference sequence). Deletions cut 3 bases from V and 0 bases from J, with 11 bases between. The CDR3 consists of 15 residues. The CDR3 here is CASSIPGHVNTEAFF. CDR3 bases: TGTGCCAGTAGTATCCCGGGACATGTGAACACTGAAGCTTTCTTT. The complete variable domain, with remaining parts taken from reference TRBV19 and TRBJ1-1, reads DGGITQSPKYLFRKEGQNVTLSCEQNLNHDAMYWYRQDPGQGLRLIYYSQIVNDFQKGDIAEGYSVSREKKESFPLTVTSAQKNPTAFYLCASSIPGHVNTEAFFGQGTRLTVV.

V and J are TRBV6-8 and TRBJ2-7, with TRBD2 matching 8 bases. Germline V gives CDR1 MNHGY, CDR2 SAAAGT. V was pared by 7 bases and J by 6 bases, with 11 bases of the junction left unmatched. The length of the CDR3 is 14 residues. CDR3: CASNLTGGGGEQYV. The CDR3 nucleotides read TGTGCCAGCAACCTAACGGGGGGGGGAGGCGAGCAGTACGTC.

The V gene is TRBV10-3, the J gene TRBJ1-2; 7 nucleotides line up with TRBD1. The CDR3 runs to 14 residues. CDR1 and CDR2 (germline): ENHRY, SYGVKD. V lost 5 bases to trimming and J lost 2 bases; unmatched junction nucleotides: 5. In DNA form, the CDR3 reads TGTGCCATCAGTTTAGGACAGGAAAACTATGGCTACACCTTC. It yields the protein CAISLGQENYGYTF.

The genes are TRBV19 and TRBJ2-7, with D hard to call. This CDR3 region has 13 residues. With 6 bases removed from V and 5 bases from J, the gap between germline ends came to 14 bases. Germline CDR1 is LNHDA and CDR2 is SQIVND (reference sequence). CDR3 sequence: CASSNRPLDEQYF. Here the CDR3 DNA reads TGTGCCAGTAGCAACCGGCCTCTCGACGAGCAGTACTTC.

V usage is TRBV18 and J usage is TRBJ2-5; possibly TRBD1 for D (5 bases). The J call is doubtful: the DNA matches TRBJ2-7 better. From germline, CDR1 is KGHSH and CDR2 LQKENI. The CDR3 is made up of 15 amino acids. Here the CDR3 reads CASSPRGQGIYEQYF. In DNA form, the CDR3 reads TGTGCCAGCTCACCAAGAGGCCAGGGTATCTACGAGCAGTACTTC.

The genes are TRBV5-6 and TRBJ2-3; D is possibly TRBD1 (5 bases). This CDR3 contains 13 residues. Germline V CDR1 and CDR2: SGHDT, YYEEEE. The V end was cut by 2 bases, the J end by 4 bases, with 8 bases between. The CDR3 coding sequence is TGTGCCAGCAGCTTAAGGGGCGCAGATACGCAGTATTTT. Protein product: CASSLRGADTQYF.

This sequence joins TRBV19 and TRBJ2-3, with D maybe TRBD2 (5 bases). The CDR3 runs to 15 residues. The germline V and J ends were trimmed by 5 bases and 6 bases, with 18 bases remaining between them. Per the germline V gene, CDR1 is LNHDA and CDR2 is SQIVND (reference sequence). The CDR3 nucleotides read TGTGCCAGTAGTTATCTGGCTAGTTGGGAGGATACGCAGTATTTT. This codes for CASSYLASWEDTQYF.

V gene TRBV19 combines with J gene TRBJ1-6; D call uncertain. This CDR3 comprises 13 residues. Germline V gene sequence: CDR1 LNHDA, CDR2 SQIVND (reference sequence). Trimming removed 6 bases from V and 10 bases from J, with 13 bases in between. As DNA, the CDR3 is TGTGCCAGTAGCCCCGGGATTCGGTCACCCCTCCACTTT. It specifies CASSPGIRSPLHF.